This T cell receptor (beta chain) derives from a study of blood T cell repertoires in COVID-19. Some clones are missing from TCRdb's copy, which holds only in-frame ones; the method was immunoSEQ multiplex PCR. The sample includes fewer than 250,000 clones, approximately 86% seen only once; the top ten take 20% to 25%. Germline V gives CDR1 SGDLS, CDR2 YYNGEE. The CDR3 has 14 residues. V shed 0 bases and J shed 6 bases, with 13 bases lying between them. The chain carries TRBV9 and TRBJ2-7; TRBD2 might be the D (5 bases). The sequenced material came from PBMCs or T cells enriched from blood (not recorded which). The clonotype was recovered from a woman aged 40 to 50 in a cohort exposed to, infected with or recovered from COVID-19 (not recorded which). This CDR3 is CASSVDGESGEQYF. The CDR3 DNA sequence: TGTGCCAGCAGCGTAGATGGGGAGTCCGGCGAGCAGTACTTC.